This T cell receptor (beta chain) was captured in a study of blood T cell repertoires in COVID-19. Cohorts were assigned according to the clinical history that participants reported. Symptom resolution, clearance, or two negative PCRs marked the recovered donors of Cohort 3. TCRdb's copy holds only in-frame clones and misses some; the assay was immunoSEQ multiplex PCR. The top ten hold about 3.4% of the sample, which has a few hundred thousand clones, 65% to 85% seen once. This sequence was found in a woman aged 55-75 years who had recovered from COVID-19. The specimen was PBMCs or T cells enriched from blood (not recorded which).

CDR3 DNA: TGTGCCAGCAGTTCCCGGACAGGGGGAGGGTATGGCTACACCTTC. Its protein is CASSSRTGGGYGYTF. This chain joins TRBV27 and TRBJ1-2; 10 bases fit TRBD1. This CDR3 is 15 amino acids long. V lost 4 bases to trimming and J lost 5 bases; unmatched junction nucleotides: 7. Germline CDR1 reads MNHEY; CDR2 reads SMNVEV (reference sequence).